This T cell receptor (beta chain) was identified during a study of regulatory T cells in long-lasting Graves disease. Time point defined: persistent/refractory GD, antithyroid drugs over 5 years with positive TRAb. Isolated PBMC RNA provided the starting material for the TCR library. EDTA tubes collected around 8.7 milliliters of peripheral blood. Notes on the study in general: Persistent disease favored TRBV28, TRBJ1-2 and TRBJ2-5. Analysis covered peripheral blood alone, not thyroid tissue.

Arm-PCR with iRepertoire HTBI primers amplified the CDR3 regions for these TCR beta libraries. Authors' methods: Samples collectively showed more than 55 TRBV and 14 TRBJ segments. TCRdb called the multiplex PCR reads again in MiXCR, with one record for every CDR3 protein. The V and J calls here are based on TCRdb, not the publication. The sample carries about 470,000 distinct CDR3 sequences, less than 25% recorded once. This clonotype was recorded a few times. What it binds is unknown. Germline CDR1 SGHAT, CDR2 FQDESV (reference sequence). V was pared by 5 bases and J by 2 bases, with 18 bases between. The CDR3 length is 17 residues.

The sequence was collected from a female donor with Graves disease. This sequence joins TRBV11-1 and TRBJ2-2; D might be TRBD1 (6 bases). Sample: peripheral blood mononuclear cells (PBMCs), taken when the disease was refractory, from a patient treated with antithyroid drugs. The CDR3 here is CASSLGHREINTGELFF. The CDR3 DNA reads as TGTGCCAGCAGCCTAGGGCACAGGGAAATAAACACCGGGGAGCTGTTTTTT.